These T cell receptor beta chains were read from a single sample in a study of shared clonotypes between healthy human individuals. Sequenced by immunoSEQ multiplex PCR; TCRdb stores in-frame clones only, minus some. The sample has about 2 million clones, roughly 94% seen once. The sample consisted of naive CD4+ T cells sorted from blood. The receptors derive from a man aged 18-30 years in good health. Both conserved end residues are part of each CDR3. A D gene is named only where the DNA matches it firmly. Only some rows state a clone size, as once, few, many or a class for expanded clones.

j_call clone_size v_call d_call cdr3_aa cdr3_nt
TRBJ1-5 NA TRBV9 NA CASSVEGGQPQHF TGTGCCAGCAGCGTAGAAGGGGGGCAGCCCCAGCATTTT
TRBJ1-1 NA TRBV19 TRBD1 CASSFAQGARSTEAFF TGTGCCAGTAGTTTTGCTCAGGGGGCAAGGAGCACTGAAGCTTTCTTT
TRBJ1-4 NA TRBV7-9 NA CASSLGSRATNEKLFF TGTGCCAGCAGCTTAGGGTCTCGAGCAACTAATGAAAAACTGTTTTTT
TRBJ2-5 NA TRBV29-1 NA CSVEVGMGAETQYF TGCAGCGTTGAAGTGGGGATGGGGGCTGAGACCCAGTACTTC
TRBJ2-1 once TRBV10-1 NA CASSAGYYNEQFF TGCGCCAGCAGTGCAGGGTACTACAATGAGCAGTTCTTC
TRBJ1-3 NA TRBV6-5 NA CASSYSGGTGNTIYF TGTGCCAGCAGTTACTCGGGCGGTACTGGAAACACCATATATTTT
TRBJ1-2 NA TRBV5-1 NA CASSLEVSGSNYGYTF TGCGCCAGCAGCTTGGAGGTTTCAGGATCTAACTATGGCTACACCTTC
TRBJ1-1 NA TRBV10-3 NA CAISESGGTEAFF TGTGCCATCAGTGAGTCGGGGGGCACTGAAGCTTTCTTT
TRBJ2-1 NA TRBV9 NA CASSVDPTSEQFF TGTGCCAGCAGCGTAGATCCCACGAGTGAGCAGTTCTTC
TRBJ2-5 NA TRBV18 NA CASSPSTGAGAPYF TGTGCCAGCTCACCCTCGACTGGGGCGGGGGCCCCTTACTTC
TRBJ2-5 NA TRBV11-2 TRBD1 CASSRYTGEQETQYF TGTGCCAGCAGCCGGTACACAGGGGAACAAGAGACCCAGTACTTC
TRBJ2-3 NA TRBV5-4 NA CASSLGLDSTDTQYF TGTGCCAGCAGCTTGGGACTAGACAGCACAGATACGCAGTATTTT
TRBJ1-2 NA TRBV6-4 NA CASSDLLSGYTF TGTGCCAGCAGTGACCTATTGAGTGGCTACACCTTC
TRBJ2-7 NA TRBV28 TRBD1 CASRTGTGKVEQYF TGTGCCAGCAGAACTGGGACAGGGAAGGTCGAGCAGTACTTC
TRBJ2-3 NA TRBV6-5 TRBD2 CATSRGGHTDTQYF TGTGCCACCTCCCGGGGGGGCCACACAGATACGCAGTATTTT
TRBJ2-2 NA TRBV5-4 TRBD1 CASRPGTGDLTGELFF TGTGCCAGCAGGCCTGGGACAGGGGACCTCACCGGGGAGCTGTTTTTT
TRBJ2-3 NA TRBV19 TRBD2 CASSQPPGLAVDTQYF TGTGCCAGTAGTCAACCCCCGGGACTAGCAGTAGATACGCAGTATTTT
TRBJ2-6 NA TRBV6-1 NA CASRSGGSGANVLTF TGTGCCAGCAGAAGCGGTGGCTCTGGGGCCAACGTCCTGACTTTC
TRBJ1-4 NA TRBV30 TRBD1 CAWSRDRGNEKLFF TGTGCCTGGAGCAGGGACAGGGGTAATGAAAAACTGTTTTTT
TRBJ1-6 once TRBV30 NA CAWSPASYNSPLHF TGTGCCTGGAGCCCGGCCTCCTATAATTCACCCCTCCACTTT
TRBJ1-5 NA TRBV30 TRBD1 CAWSADRVNQPQHF TGTGCCTGGAGCGCAGACAGGGTCAATCAGCCCCAGCATTTT
TRBJ2-5 NA TRBV11-2 NA CASSSGDKGPGETQYF TGTGCCAGCAGCTCCGGCGACAAGGGCCCGGGAGAGACCCAGTACTTC
TRBJ2-3 NA TRBV30 NA CAWSGRDTQYF TGTGCCTGGAGTGGTCGAGATACGCAGTATTTT
TRBJ1-1 NA TRBV4-1 TRBD1 CASSLGQGSMNTEAFF TGCGCCAGCAGCCTCGGACAGGGGTCGATGAACACTGAAGCTTTCTTT
TRBJ2-7 NA TRBV11-2 NA CASSLGPGLYEQYF TGTGCCAGCAGCTTAGGTCCAGGGCTCTACGAGCAGTACTTC
TRBJ2-7 NA TRBV7-9 TRBD2 CASSLVPSGTYEQYF TGTGCCAGCAGCTTAGTACCTAGCGGGACCTACGAGCAGTACTTC
TRBJ1-2 NA TRBV7-9 TRBD1 CASRSDRGVYGYTF TGTGCCAGCAGATCAGACAGGGGAGTCTATGGCTACACCTTC
TRBJ1-1 NA TRBV28 NA CASSLPAESGTEAFF TGTGCCAGCAGTTTACCGGCGGAGTCTGGCACTGAAGCTTTCTTT
TRBJ2-1 NA TRBV9 TRBD2 CASSERPIPGLAIEQFF TGTGCCAGCAGCGAGAGACCTATCCCGGGACTAGCTATTGAGCAGTTCTTC
TRBJ2-5 NA TRBV7-9 TRBD2 CASSLQAGEETQYF TGTGCCAGCAGCTTACAAGCGGGGGAAGAGACCCAGTACTTC
TRBJ2-5 NA TRBV7-8 TRBD2 CASSFPSGETQYF TGTGCCAGCAGCTTCCCTAGCGGGGAGACCCAGTACTTC
TRBJ2-1 NA TRBV7-9 TRBD1 CASRSAGTGWNEQFF TGTGCCAGCAGGAGTGCCGGGACAGGGTGGAATGAGCAGTTCTTC
TRBJ1-2 NA TRBV28 NA CASQEADYGYTF TGTGCCAGCCAAGAGGCTGACTATGGCTACACCTTC
TRBJ1-2 NA TRBV6-1 NA CASSDKQGLNYGYTF TGTGCCAGCAGTGATAAGCAGGGCCTTAACTATGGCTACACCTTC
TRBJ2-7 NA TRBV6-5 NA CASGSSYEQYF TGTGCCAGCGGCTCGTCCTACGAGCAGTACTTC
TRBJ2-7 NA TRBV7-3 TRBD2 CASSLSLAETYEQYF TGTGCCAGCAGCTTATCCCTAGCGGAGACCTACGAGCAGTACTTC
TRBJ2-7 NA TRBV6-5 TRBD2 CASRGLAGATYEQYF TGTGCCAGCAGGGGACTAGCGGGGGCCACCTACGAGCAGTACTTC
TRBJ2-3 NA TRBV2 NA CASRKEGVGMVQYF TGTGCCAGCAGGAAGGAGGGAGTAGGGATGGTGCAGTATTTT
TRBJ1-2 NA TRBV10-3 TRBD1 CAISEGTGFDGYTF TGTGCCATCAGTGAAGGGACAGGGTTCGATGGCTACACCTTC
TRBJ1-2 NA TRBV16 NA CASSQASGYTF TGTGCCAGCAGCCAAGCCTCAGGCTACACCTTC
TRBJ2-2 NA TRBV29-1 TRBD2 CSVDISGSKTGELFF TGCAGCGTTGATATTAGCGGGAGCAAGACCGGGGAGCTGTTTTTT
TRBJ1-2 NA TRBV6-1 TRBD1 CASIDRGVNYGYTF TGTGCCAGCATCGACAGGGGGGTTAACTATGGCTACACCTTC
TRBJ1-2 NA TRBV18 TRBD1 CASSSRQGEYYGYTF TGTGCCAGCTCATCCAGACAGGGGGAGTACTATGGCTACACCTTC
TRBJ2-2 NA TRBV19 NA CAASPGQRTGELFF TGTGCCGCCTCCCCGGGACAACGCACCGGGGAGCTGTTTTTT
TRBJ1-4 NA TRBV10-3 NA CAISESIVGSEKLFF TGTGCCATCAGTGAGTCAATAGTGGGGAGTGAAAAACTGTTTTTT